One sample yielded the 17 T cell receptor beta chains listed below, sequenced in a study of CD8 T cells in Susac syndrome. RNA totalling about 0.45 to 1 ug underwent reverse transcription with random hexamers. Each CDR3 protein is one row after TCRdb ran MiXCR on the immunoSEQ multiplex PCR reads. The top ten hold around 0.093% of the sample, which has 200,000 to 300,000 distinct CDR3 sequences, 90% to 97% seen once. The source material was CD4+ T cells from PBMCs. The source of these receptors is a human donor with Susac syndrome.

The V gene is TRBV9, the J gene TRBJ1-5, with D possibly matching TRBD1 (5 bases). CDR1 SGDLS and CDR2 YYNGEE come from the germline V gene. The CDR3 loop spans 15 amino acids. V lost 0 bases to trimming and J lost 6 bases, with 13 bases between them. The CDR3 spells CASSVDLRVGQPQHF. In DNA, the CDR3 is TGTGCCAGCAGCGTAGATCTCAGGGTGGGTCAGCCCCAGCATTTT.

The chain carries TRBV9 and TRBJ2-6; 9 positions agree with TRBD1. The germline V gene encodes CDR1 SGDLS and CDR2 YYNGEE. V lost 4 bases and J lost 0; bases outside the gene matches: 11. CDR3 length: 19 residues. The CDR3 sequence: CASSRNPGQGVSGANVLTF. The CDR3 DNA is TGTGCCAGCAGCCGAAATCCGGGACAGGGAGTCTCTGGGGCCAACGTCCTGACTTTC. Full variable domain (rest looked up from reference TRBV9 and TRBJ2-6): DSGVTQTPKHLITATGQRVTLRCSPRSGDLSVYWYQQSLDQGLQFLIQYYNGEERAKGNILERFSAQQFPDLHSELNLSSLELGDSALYFCASSRNPGQGVSGANVLTFGAGSRLTVL.

The chain recombines TRBV29-1 with TRBJ2-5; D not resolved. V lost 8 bases, J lost 0 bases, and 10 bases lay in between. Germline lookup yields CDR1 SQVTM and CDR2 ANQGSEA. CDR3 length equals 12 residues. The CDR3, as DNA: TGCAGCCCCTCTCTGTACCAAGAGACCCAGTACTTC. This gives the protein CSPSLYQETQYF.

J is TRBJ2-3 and V is TRBV9; TRBD2 matches 10 bases. The J segment lost 2 bases and the V segment lost 3 bases, leaving 6 bases of the junction unmatched. The CDR3 runs 16 residues. Per the germline V gene, CDR1 is SGDLS and CDR2 is YYNGEE. The CDR3 is CASSARTSGLTDTQYF. In nucleotides, the CDR3 is TGTGCCAGCAGCGCCCGGACTAGCGGCCTCACAGATACGCAGTATTTT.

The chain combines TRBV4-2 with TRBJ2-7, with 7 bases identical to TRBD1. This CDR3 comprises 16 residues. In germline, CDR1 is LGHNA, CDR2 YNFKEQ. V shed 5 bases, J shed 0 bases, and the junction held 10 bases outside the gene matches. The CDR3 nucleotides are TGTGCCAGCAGCGAACACAGGGGATCAAGCTCCTACGAGCAGTACTTC. Amino acids: CASSEHRGSSSYEQYF.

This chain connects TRBV4-1 to TRBJ2-4; TRBD2 aligns across 8 bases. The V and J ends lost 2 bases and 1 base, in that order; junction bases with no gene match: 7. The V gene's germline CDR1 is MGHRA and CDR2 YSYEKL. The CDR3 is 17 residues long. For the CDR3, the DNA is TGCGCCAGCAGCCAACCTAGCGGGTTTGGGGCCAAAAACATTCAGTACTTC. It specifies CASSQPSGFGAKNIQYF.

The chain joins TRBV29-1 to TRBJ1-5, with 7 positions matching TRBD1. In germline, CDR1 is SQVTM, CDR2 ANQGSEA. The CDR3 totals 14 residues. V shed 6 bases, J shed 0 bases, and the junction held 5 bases outside the gene matches. Here the CDR3 DNA reads TGCAGCGTAGGCCAGGGGGATAGCAATCAGCCCCAGCATTTT. Protein: CSVGQGDSNQPQHF.

The genes are TRBV10-3 and TRBJ2-7; 10 nucleotides match TRBD1. Germline V lookup: CDR1 ENHRY, CDR2 SYGVKD. This CDR3 comprises 14 residues. The trim removed 3 bases at V and 2 bases at J, leaving 1 base unmatched. The DNA of the CDR3 is TGTGCCATCAGTGATGGGACAGGGGCCTACGAGCAGTACTTC. This gives the protein CAISDGTGAYEQYF.

The chain has TRBV7-9 and TRBJ2-1, with D possibly being TRBD2 (5 bases). Germline loops: CDR1 SEHNR, CDR2 FQNEAQ (reference sequence). V was pared by 4 bases and J by 1 base, with 11 bases between. CDR3 length: 15 residues. For the CDR3, the DNA is TGTGCCAGCAGCTCCGCTGGACTTTCCTACAATGAGCAGTTCTTC. It yields the protein CASSSAGLSYNEQFF.

The CDR3 nucleotides are TGTGCCAGCAGCCAAGATGCGGGAGACCCCTACGAGCAGTACTTC. It codes for CASSQDAGDPYEQYF. This sequence joins TRBV3-1 and TRBJ2-7, with TRBD2 matching 7 bases. The germline V gene encodes CDR1 LGHDT and CDR2 YNNKEL (reference sequence). V lost 0 bases and J lost 2; bases outside the gene matches: 4. CDR3 length equals 15 residues.

The V and J genes are TRBV12-3 or TRBV12-4 and TRBJ2-2; 7 nucleotides line up with TRBD2. V lost 7 bases to trimming and J lost 4 bases; unmatched junction nucleotides: 6. The CDR3 extends over 14 amino acids. The CDR3 region has the DNA TGTGCCAGCACCCGCTGGGAGGGCACCGGGGAGCTGTTTTTT. This gives the protein CASTRWEGTGELFF.

This clonotype appeared once. The chain combines TRBV4-2 with TRBJ2-6, with 12 bases lining up with TRBD1. This CDR3 has 19 amino acids. The junction had 7 bases not matched to a gene; V was cut back by 0 bases and J by 4 bases. Germline CDR1 and CDR2: LGHNA and YNFKEQ. The CDR3 nucleotides are TGTGCCAGCAGCCAAGATGCGGGACAGGGGGCGTTAGGGGCCAACGTCCTGACTTTC. This gives the protein CASSQDAGQGALGANVLTF.

Only one count was recorded for this clonotype. This sequence joins TRBV9 and TRBJ1-2; D is possibly TRBD1 (5 bases). CDR3 length: 13 amino acids. V was shortened by 3 bases and J by 2 bases, with 8 bases between the two germline ends. Germline values: CDR1 SGDLS, CDR2 YYNGEE. This chain's CDR3 is CASSGSGNYGYTF. The CDR3 nucleotides are TGTGCCAGCAGCGGGTCAGGGAACTATGGCTACACCTTC.

The rearrangement links TRBV3-1 to TRBJ2-5; no clear D gene. Looked up from germline, CDR1 is LGHDT and CDR2 is YNNKEL (reference sequence). V was pared by 5 bases and J by 1 base, with 11 bases between. The CDR3 has 14 residues. The CDR3 DNA sequence: TGTGCCAGCAGCAAAAATAGAGGCCAAGAGACCCAGTACTTC. Amino acid sequence: CASSKNRGQETQYF.

The chain is built from TRBV2 and TRBJ2-6; 7 bases agree with TRBD1. This CDR3 comprises 16 residues. CDR1 and CDR2 (germline): SNHLY, FYNNEI. V lost 7 bases and J lost 0; bases outside the gene matches: 6. CDR3 protein: CASKGAPASGANVLTF. Here the CDR3 DNA reads TGTGCCAGCAAGGGGGCCCCGGCCTCTGGGGCCAACGTCCTGACTTTC.

The CDR3 region is CATSIGLGGYTF. CDR3 sequence (DNA): TGTGCCACCAGCATCGGCCTCGGAGGCTACACCTTC. The rearrangement joins TRBV19 to TRBJ1-2; D gene unclear. Germline V lookup: CDR1 LNHDA, CDR2 SQIVND (reference sequence). The CDR3 has 12 residues. V lost 10 bases and J 8 bases, leaving 17 bases between the germline ends.

The chain is built from TRBV29-1 and TRBJ2-1; TRBD2 agrees at 8 bases. The V segment lost 7 bases and the J segment 3 bases; nucleotides outside the gene matches: 11. The CDR3 loop spans 15 amino acids. Germline loops: CDR1 SQVTM, CDR2 ANQGSEA. CDR3 residues: CSAGRGTRNYNEQFF. The CDR3 nucleotides are TGCAGCGCCGGGAGGGGGACTAGAAACTACAATGAGCAGTTCTTC.